This TCR beta chain was identified in a study of blood T cell repertoires in COVID-19. Germline V lookup: CDR1 SGHTS, CDR2 YDEGEE. The CDR3 is 13 residues long. V was clipped by 3 bases and J by 5 bases, with 11 bases between them. The study recruited people aged roughly 18 to 95 years across some 23 US areas. Participants' reported clinical history set cohort assignment. Under the authors' procedure: Amplification of reference gene primers was used by the study to estimate nucleated cell counts. Method: immunoSEQ multiplex PCR; TCRdb's copy keeps in-frame clones and lacks some. That table furnishes V, J and clone size, whereas the DNA furnished D and trimming. Among about 270,000 clones listed, around 85% were seen once.

Sequenced sample: PBMCs or T cells enriched from blood (not recorded which). The chain combines TRBV5-8 with TRBJ2-5; a weak D match, TRBD1 (6 bases). This clonotype was sampled from a woman in her forties or fifties with acute COVID-19. The DNA of the CDR3 is TGTGCCAGCAGCTCCGGACAGAAGGAGACCCAGTACTTC. Amino acid sequence: CASSSGQKETQYF.